What follows are 32 T cell receptor beta chains derived from one specimen sequenced in a study of cytomegalovirus exposure and HLA in healthy donors. Assay: immunoSEQ multiplex PCR; the TCRdb copy retains only in-frame clones and omits some. The top ten clones hold roughly 7% of a sample with approximately 190,000 clones, 84% of them seen once. The sequenced sample consisted of PBMCs. These receptors all stem from a man younger than 35 in good health and CMV-seropositive.

The chain uses TRBV20-1 and TRBJ2-5, with 8 positions matching TRBD2. This CDR3 spans 11 amino acids. V was pared by 0 bases and J by 12 bases, with 3 bases of the junction left unmatched. CDR1 and CDR2 from the germline V gene are DFQATT and SNEGSKA (reference sequence). Written as DNA, the CDR3 is TGCAGTGCTAGAGATGGGACTAGTGAGTACTTC. This gives the protein CSARDGTSEYF.

This clone was seen a single time. The V gene is TRBV7-6, the J gene TRBJ2-7; TRBD2 matches at 7 bases. Looked up from germline, CDR1 is SGHVS and CDR2 is FNYEAQ. With 5 bases clipped from V and 4 bases from J, the junction kept 8 bases outside the gene matches. CDR3 size: 14 residues. In DNA, the CDR3 is TGTGCCAGCAGCCCTTTAGCGGGCGGTTACGAGCAGTACTTC. Amino acid sequence: CASSPLAGGYEQYF. Combining the CDR3 with reference TRBV7-6 and TRBJ2-7 gives the whole variable domain GAGVSQSPRYKVTKRGQDVALRCDPISGHVSLYWYRQALGQGPEFLTYFNYEAQQDKSGLPNDRFSAERPEGSISTLTIQRTEQRDSAMYRCASSPLAGGYEQYFGPGTRLTVT.

This clone was recorded a few times. The chain carries TRBV9 and TRBJ1-4; no reliable D call. V was trimmed by 4 bases and J by 3 bases, leaving 10 bases between them. Per germline, CDR1 SGDLS and CDR2 YYNGEE. The CDR3 contains 14 residues. CDR3 sequence (DNA): TGTGCCAGCAGCTACGGGAGAGCTAATGAAAAACTGTTTTTT. Protein: CASSYGRANEKLFF.

This clone was counted a single time. J is TRBJ1-1 and V is TRBV9; no reliable D call. Trimming took 3 bases from V and 11 from J, leaving 20 bases between them. The CDR3 extends over 14 amino acids. Germline CDR1 SGDLS, CDR2 YYNGEE. CDR3 region: CASSATLLAERAFF. The DNA of the CDR3 is TGTGCCAGCAGCGCGACCCTCCTGGCGGAGCGGGCTTTCTTT. Complete variable domain (other parts from reference TRBV9 and TRBJ1-1): DSGVTQTPKHLITATGQRVTLRCSPRSGDLSVYWYQQSLDQGLQFLIQYYNGEERAKGNILERFSAQQFPDLHSELNLSSLELGDSALYFCASSATLLAERAFFGQGTRLTVV.

The chain couples TRBV19 to TRBJ2-5; D not certain. This CDR3 is built from 13 residues. CDR1 is LNHDA and CDR2 is SQIVND in the germline V gene (reference sequence). The V and J ends lost 6 bases and 5 bases respectively, with 13 bases between them. The CDR3 protein is CASSLTRRETQYF. As DNA, the CDR3 is TGTGCCAGTAGCCTGACCCGGCGGGAGACCCAGTACTTC.

The chain joins TRBV2 to TRBJ1-1; D ambiguous. CDR1 is SNHLY and CDR2 is FYNNEI in the germline V gene. V dropped 5 bases and J dropped 8 bases, with 12 bases sitting between them. This CDR3 has 12 amino acids. CDR3 loop: CASSSRQMEAFF. CDR3 bases: TGTGCCAGCAGTTCTAGGCAGATGGAAGCTTTCTTT.

The chain combines TRBV21-1 with TRBJ1-5; the table gives TRBD1 as D, unverified against the DNA. TRBV21-1 is given as a pseudogene. The CDR3 runs to 18 residues. Written as DNA, the CDR3 is TGTGCCAGCAGCATAACCAAGCCGGGACAGCTTAGCAATCAGCCCCAGCATTTT. Encoded protein: CASSITKPGQLSNQPQHF.

CDR3 sequence: CASSSDFGGELFF. The CDR3 bases are TGTGCCAGCAGCTCAGACTTTGGCGGGGAGCTGTTTTTT. The J gene is TRBJ2-2, the V gene TRBV5-4; no definite D call. The CDR3 contains 13 residues. Germline CDR1 SGHNT, CDR2 YYREEE (reference sequence). V dropped 3 bases and J dropped 7 bases, with 10 bases sitting between them.

This rearrangement joins TRBV19 to TRBJ2-7; possibly TRBD2 for D (6 bases). Looked up from germline, CDR1 is LNHDA and CDR2 is SQIVND (reference sequence). V was shortened by 5 bases and J by 3 bases, with 14 bases between the two germline ends. The CDR3 extends over 14 amino acids. In nucleotides, the CDR3 is TGTGCCAGTAGTCCTTTCCGGGACTTCTACGAGCAGTACTTC. Its protein product is CASSPFRDFYEQYF. Filled out from reference TRBV19 and TRBJ2-7, the complete variable domain reads DGGITQSPKYLFRKEGQNVTLSCEQNLNHDAMYWYRQDPGQGLRLIYYSQIVNDFQKGDIAEGYSVSREKKESFPLTVTSAQKNPTAFYLCASSPFRDFYEQYFGPGTRLTVT.

This chain joins TRBV4-1 and TRBJ2-1; 13 positions agree with TRBD2. V was pared by 0 bases and J by 2 bases, with 4 bases of the junction left unmatched. The germline V gene has CDR1 MGHRA and CDR2 YSYEKL. The CDR3 runs 18 residues. CDR3 DNA: TGCGCCAGCAGCCAAGAAAAACTAGCGGGAGGGCCCTACAATGAGCAGTTCTTC. Protein: CASSQEKLAGGPYNEQFF.

The chain joins TRBV27 to TRBJ2-1; D gene ambiguous. Germline lookup yields CDR1 MNHEY and CDR2 SMNVEV (reference sequence). Trimming removed 8 bases from V and 0 bases from J, with 8 bases in between. The CDR3 is 13 residues long. The DNA of the CDR3 is TGTGCCAGCTTGAGTAGCTCCTACAATGAGCAGTTCTTC. Translated: CASLSSSYNEQFF.

The chain couples TRBV4-2 to TRBJ2-7, with 8 bases lining up with TRBD2. Germline values: CDR1 LGHNA, CDR2 YNFKEQ. This CDR3 region has 15 residues. J was trimmed by 4 bases and V by 1 base; bases with no gene match: 6. The CDR3 spells CASSQVSGGTYEQYF. CDR3 nucleotides: TGTGCCAGCAGCCAAGTTTCGGGGGGGACTTACGAGCAGTACTTC.

V usage is TRBV18 and J usage is TRBJ2-3, with 8 bases aligning to TRBD2. Trimming took 4 bases from V and 2 from J; bases not matched to a gene: 5. The V gene's germline CDR1 is KGHSH and CDR2 LQKENI. The CDR3 has 15 residues. The CDR3 DNA follows: TGTGCCAGCTCACGAGCAGCGGGAGACACAGATACGCAGTATTTT. Protein product: CASSRAAGDTDTQYF.

This chain links TRBV2 with TRBJ2-1; the match to TRBD2 covers 7 bases. The CDR3 runs 14 residues. Unmatched junction bases numbered 11, after V lost 6 bases and J lost 9 bases. The V gene's germline CDR1 is SNHLY and CDR2 FYNNEI. The CDR3 here is CASRLRGGLLEQFF. The CDR3 region has the DNA TGTGCCAGCAGACTAAGGGGAGGGTTACTTGAGCAGTTCTTC.

J is TRBJ1-2 and V is TRBV28; D is uncertain. The ends were cut back, 3 bases at V and 4 bases at J, with 15 bases in the middle. The CDR3 has 15 residues. The germline CDR1 and CDR2 sequences are MDHEN and SYDVKM. The CDR3 DNA reads TGTGCCAGCAGTTTTGGGAGCGGATCGTTCTATGGCTACACCTTC. Translation: CASSFGSGSFYGYTF.

The chain couples TRBV5-1 to TRBJ2-3, with TRBD2 matching over 10 bases. V lost 5 bases and J lost 4; bases outside the gene matches: 13. CDR1 and CDR2 from the germline V gene are SGHRS and YFSETQ. The CDR3 has 17 amino acids. This CDR3 reads CASRFGLSGRASDTQYF. DNA of the CDR3: TGCGCCAGCAGGTTCGGTCTGAGCGGGAGGGCATCAGATACGCAGTATTTT.

The chain couples TRBV30 to TRBJ1-5, with TRBD1 identical over 7 bases. The V and J ends lost 5 bases and 4 bases, in that order; junction bases with no gene match: 5. CDR1 and CDR2 (germline): GTSNPN, SVGIG (reference sequence). CDR3 size: 13 residues. Here the CDR3 reads CAWGDSSNQPQHF. CDR3 DNA sequence: TGTGCCTGGGGGGACAGTAGTAATCAGCCCCAGCATTTT.

This clone has just a few counts. The CDR3 DNA reads as TGTGCCAGCAGGAGGTTGGGGCGGGAGACCCAGTACTTC. Its protein is CASRRLGRETQYF. The V and J genes are TRBV27 and TRBJ2-5; perhaps TRBD1 as D (5 bases). Trimming removed 6 bases at V and 5 bases at J, with 13 bases between. Germline V gene data show CDR1 as MNHEY and CDR2 as SMNVEV (reference sequence). The CDR3 is 13 amino acids.

The chain uses TRBV7-9 and TRBJ1-1; tentative D call: TRBD1 (6 bases). CDR1 is SEHNR, CDR2 FQNEAQ, per germline (reference sequence). This CDR3 has 14 residues. The V end lost 5 bases, the J end lost 2 bases, and 12 bases lay between the germline ends. CDR3 amino acids: CASSADRSNTEAFF. As DNA, the CDR3 is TGTGCCAGCAGCGCAGACAGGAGTAACACTGAAGCTTTCTTT.

The chain uses TRBV7-3 and TRBJ2-7; D is uncertain. The CDR3 has 14 residues. V lost 5 bases and J 2 bases, leaving 13 bases between the germline ends. CDR1 and CDR2 (germline): SGHTA, FQGTGA. CDR3 loop: CASSAPIHTYEQYF. CDR3 in DNA: TGTGCCAGCAGCGCACCGATACATACCTACGAGCAGTACTTC.

J is TRBJ2-3 and V is TRBV7-7; D is uncertain. CDR1 is SSHAT, CDR2 FNYEAQ, per germline (reference sequence). Trimming left V 9 bases short and J 1 base short, with 20 bases between. The CDR3 is 16 amino acids. CDR3 sequence: CASNSPRLKCTDTQYF. CDR3 coding DNA: TGTGCCAGTAACTCGCCGAGACTGAAATGCACAGATACGCAGTATTTT.

V usage is TRBV28 and J usage is TRBJ2-7; tentatively, D is TRBD2 (6 bases). The germline CDR1 and CDR2 sequences are MDHEN and SYDVKM. CDR3 size: 14 residues. The germline V and J ends were trimmed by 5 bases and 3 bases, with 14 bases remaining between them. Here the CDR3 DNA reads TGTGCCAGCAGTGACCGGGACTTGAACTACGAGCAGTACTTC. This gives the protein CASSDRDLNYEQYF.

This clone was counted a single time. The DNA is omitted, as the CDR3 cannot be located on it reliably, and the CDR3 follows TCRdb's listing. The V call is TRBV4-1, the J call TRBJ1-2; the table's D call TRBD1 went unverified against the DNA. The CDR3 extends over 13 residues, inclusive of both ends. Per germline, CDR1 MGHRA and CDR2 YSYEKL. Here the CDR3 reads CASSQVGQGNITF.

The chain uses TRBV2 and TRBJ2-5, with 7 bases matching TRBD2. Germline lookup yields CDR1 SNHLY and CDR2 FYNNEI. The CDR3 spans 16 residues. The V segment lost 7 bases and the J segment 1 base; nucleotides outside the gene matches: 12. The CDR3 here is CASKERGASGQETQYF. The CDR3 bases are TGTGCCAGCAAGGAACGTGGGGCTAGCGGCCAAGAGACCCAGTACTTC.

This chain connects TRBV9 to TRBJ2-1; TRBD2 matches at 12 bases. The CDR3 totals 15 residues. Trimming cost V 0 bases and J 9 bases; bases outside gene matches: 4. Germline-derived CDR1 and CDR2 are SGDLS and YYNGEE. The CDR3 DNA reads TGTGCCAGCAGCGTAGGTGGACTAGCGGGATCTGAGCAGTTCTTC. Protein sequence: CASSVGGLAGSEQFF. Looking up the rest from reference TRBV9 and TRBJ2-1 gives the full variable domain: DSGVTQTPKHLITATGQRVTLRCSPRSGDLSVYWYQQSLDQGLQFLIQYYNGEERAKGNILERFSAQQFPDLHSELNLSSLELGDSALYFCASSVGGLAGSEQFFGPGTRLTVL.

The DNA for the CDR3 is TGTGCCACCAGCAGCCCGCGCGATGAGCAGTTCTTC. Its translation is CATSSPRDEQFF. The V call is TRBV15, the J call TRBJ2-1; D gene uncertain. Trimming removed 3 bases at V and 8 bases at J, with 8 bases between. The length of the CDR3 is 12 residues. The V gene's germline CDR1 is LNHNV and CDR2 YYDKDF (reference sequence).

In its sample, this clone was seen once. V gene TRBV10-3 combines with J gene TRBJ2-5, with 10 bases that match TRBD2. Per the germline V gene, CDR1 is ENHRY and CDR2 is SYGVKD. This CDR3 has 15 amino acids. V was clipped by 5 bases and J by 4 bases; unmatched bases: 7. CDR3 region: CAISSGLALLETQYF. CDR3 nucleotides: TGTGCCATCAGTTCGGGACTAGCGTTACTAGAGACCCAGTACTTC.

The gene calls are TRBV7-2 and TRBJ2-3, with 10 positions matching TRBD1. CDR1 is SGHTA, CDR2 FQGNSA, per germline. Trimming at V came to 5 bases and at J to 2 bases, leaving 7 bases not matched to a gene. This CDR3 spans 16 amino acids. The CDR3: CASSPAGQGITDTQYF. The DNA of the CDR3 is TGTGCCAGCAGCCCAGCGGGACAGGGGATCACAGATACGCAGTATTTT.

This chain joins TRBV27 and TRBJ1-1; TRBD1 might be the D (5 bases). Per germline, CDR1 MNHEY and CDR2 SMNVEV (reference sequence). CDR3 length: 16 amino acids. Trimming took off 7 bases at V and 1 base at J, with 19 bases between the two ends. The CDR3 region is CASTPLGGASNTEAFF. CDR3 DNA sequence: TGTGCCAGCACACCCTTGGGGGGAGCTTCGAACACTGAAGCTTTCTTT.

The chain combines TRBV5-1 with TRBJ1-1; D might be TRBD1 (5 bases). The V end was cut by 0 bases, the J end by 6 bases, with 12 bases between. Germline-derived CDR1 and CDR2 are SGHRS and YFSETQ. The length of the CDR3 is 14 residues. The CDR3, as DNA: TGCGCCAGCAGCTTGGTTGGGGCAGGGCCTGAAGCTTTCTTT. Encoded protein: CASSLVGAGPEAFF.

This sequence joins TRBV5-1 and TRBJ2-1; D uncertain. The V gene lost 0 bases and the J gene lost 0 bases, with 7 bases spanning the gap. The CDR3 covers 15 residues. The V gene's germline CDR1 is SGHRS and CDR2 YFSETQ. CDR3 residues: CASSLELYSYNEQFF. CDR3 nucleotide sequence: TGCGCCAGCAGCTTGGAACTTTACTCCTACAATGAGCAGTTCTTC.

The rearrangement links TRBV30 to TRBJ2-1; 10 positions match TRBD1. With V trimmed by 5 bases and J by 3 bases, 7 bases remained unmatched. The germline V gene has CDR1 GTSNPN and CDR2 SVGIG (reference sequence). The CDR3 totals 15 residues. As DNA, the CDR3 is TGTGCCTGGGGCGAGGGACAGGGGAGCTACAATGAGCAGTTCTTC. Protein product: CAWGEGQGSYNEQFF.